The 10 T cell receptor beta chains presented below share a single source sample, sequenced in a study of T cell changes during pregnancy in multiple sclerosis. Data came from immunoSEQ multiplex PCR; TCRdb stores just in-frame clones and leaves some out. The sample has roughly 34,000 clones, roughly 90% seen once; the top ten hold 3.5%. Material: CD8+ T cells from peripheral blood mononuclear cells, obtained in the third trimester of pregnancy. These receptors all stem from a female donor with multiple sclerosis, enrolled in a pregnancy study.

J is TRBJ1-5 and V is TRBV19, with 10 positions matching TRBD1. This CDR3 region has 17 residues. Trimming took 7 bases from V and 5 from J; bases not matched to a gene: 14. Germline-derived CDR1 and CDR2 are LNHDA and SQIVND (reference sequence). The CDR3, as DNA: TGTGCCAGTATCCTGAATAATGGACAGGGGGTAGATCAGCCCCAGCATTTT. This codes for CASILNNGQGVDQPQHF.

This chain connects TRBV7-2 to TRBJ1-1; D might be TRBD1 (5 bases). V lost 3 bases, J lost 11 bases, and 13 bases lay in between. The CDR3 covers 12 residues. Germline CDR1 is SGHTA and CDR2 is FQGNSA. The chain's CDR3 is CASSFPGGIAFF. Here the CDR3 DNA reads TGTGCCAGCAGCTTCCCCGGGGGGATTGCTTTCTTT.

V is TRBV6-5 and J is TRBJ1-1, with D maybe TRBD1 (5 bases). Germline CDR1 and CDR2: MNHEY and SVGAGI. V lost 6 bases, J lost 3 bases, and 11 bases lay in between. CDR3 size: 13 residues. CDR3 in DNA: TGTGCCAGCAGACCAGGGAGGGACACTGAAGCTTTCTTT. Its translation is CASRPGRDTEAFF.

The V and J genes are TRBV7-9 and TRBJ2-3; D is unclear. Deletions cut 3 bases from V and 5 bases from J, with 6 bases between. Germline V gene data show CDR1 as SEHNR and CDR2 as FQNEAQ (reference sequence). This CDR3 is 12 amino acids long. The CDR3 nucleotides are TGTGCCAGCAGCTTTGCCGGAGATACGCAGTATTTT. Protein sequence: CASSFAGDTQYF.

Here the CDR3 reads CASSFSTSGGYEQYF. DNA for the CDR3: TGTGCCAGCAGCTTTAGTACTAGCGGGGGGTACGAGCAGTACTTC. The chain employs TRBV5-4 and TRBJ2-7; 12 nucleotides match TRBD2. V was clipped by 2 bases and J by 4 bases; unmatched bases: 4. The CDR3 loop spans 15 amino acids. The germline gives CDR1 SGHNT, CDR2 YYREEE (reference sequence).

This chain joins TRBV13 and TRBJ1-2; unclear D gene. V lost 5 bases to trimming and J lost 8 bases, with 15 bases between them. The V gene's germline CDR1 is PRHDT and CDR2 FYEKMQ (reference sequence). This CDR3 spans 13 amino acids. The CDR3 DNA reads as TGTGCCAGCAGCACCCGGTCGGGTGACGGCTACACCTTC. This sequence encodes CASSTRSGDGYTF.

The chain uses TRBV7-9 and TRBJ1-2; 7 nucleotides agree with TRBD1. This CDR3 region has 15 residues. Trimming at V came to 5 bases and at J to 2 bases, leaving 8 bases not matched to a gene. Germline V gene lookup returns CDR1 SEHNR and CDR2 FQNEAQ (reference sequence). CDR3 in amino acids: CASSPRGGENYGYTF. CDR3 sequence (DNA): TGTGCCAGCAGCCCCCGAGGGGGCGAGAACTATGGCTACACCTTC.

This chain connects TRBV7-9 to TRBJ2-3, with D perhaps matching TRBD2 (6 bases). The CDR3 contains 19 residues. Germline CDR1 SEHNR, CDR2 FQNEAQ (reference sequence). V was shortened by 4 bases and J by 0 bases, with 23 bases between the two germline ends. The chain's CDR3 is CASSSPRDSYTASTDTQYF. The CDR3 bases are TGTGCCAGCAGCTCGCCCCGGGACTCCTATACGGCTAGCACAGATACGCAGTATTTT.

The rearrangement links TRBV10-3 to TRBJ2-3, with 10 bases fitting TRBD1. The CDR3 runs to 17 residues. CDR1 is ENHRY and CDR2 is SYGVKD in the germline V gene. J lost 2 bases, V lost 0 bases, and 5 bases had no gene match. CDR3 bases: TGTGCCATCAGTGAGTCCCCCGGGACAGGGGTCACAGATACGCAGTATTTT. Its protein is CAISESPGTGVTDTQYF.

CDR3 DNA sequence: TGCGCCAGCAGCCCCCTGATCCGGGGGGGGGATGAGCAGTTCTTC. As protein: CASSPLIRGGDEQFF. The chain joins TRBV4-3 to TRBJ2-1, with 8 positions matching TRBD2. The V segment lost 4 bases and the J segment 8 bases; nucleotides outside the gene matches: 10. The V gene's germline CDR1 is LGHNA and CDR2 YSLEER. This CDR3 region has 15 residues.